One sample yielded the 3 T cell receptor beta chains listed below, sequenced in a study of T-cell memory formation after mild COVID-19. One entry per CDR3 protein, called by TCRdb with MiXCR from the 5' RACE reads. The sample has fewer than 60,000 distinct CDR3 sequences, roughly a quarter seen once; the top ten hold roughly 47%. Sequenced: PBMCs or a T cell subset sorted from them (not recorded which). The source is a young man who had mild COVID-19 (a few samples of this study predate the infection). Cell type and time point are not known.

The rearrangement links TRBV7-9 to TRBJ1-3, with D tentatively TRBD1 (6 bases). Between the trimmed V and J ends, which lost 4 bases and 6 bases, there was a span of 19 bases. Germline V gene data show CDR1 as SEHNR and CDR2 as FQNEAQ (reference sequence). The CDR3 loop spans 16 amino acids. CDR3 in amino acids: CASSSRGRPVANTIYF. CDR3 DNA: TGTGCCAGCAGCTCCAGGGGAAGGCCCGTGGCAAACACCATATATTTT. Full variable domain (rest looked up from reference TRBV7-9 and TRBJ1-3): DTGVSQNPRHKITKRGQNVTFRCDPISEHNRLYWYRQTLGQGPEFLTYFQNEAQLEKSRLLSDRFSAERPKGSFSTLEIQRTEQGDSAMYLCASSSRGRPVANTIYFGEGSWLTVV.

The chain combines TRBV12-3 or TRBV12-4 with TRBJ2-3; D is possibly TRBD2 (6 bases). The germline V and J ends were trimmed by 6 bases and 5 bases, with 9 bases remaining between them. The CDR3 is made up of 12 amino acids. In DNA, the CDR3 is TGTGCCAGCAGACGGGGACTAGATACGCAGTATTTT. As protein: CASRRGLDTQYF.

This clonotype turned up a few times. The chain employs TRBV7-9 and TRBJ2-3; D is uncertain. This CDR3 region has 12 residues. The V gene's germline CDR1 is SEHNR and CDR2 FQNEAQ (reference sequence). Trimming cost V 3 bases and J 9 bases, with 10 bases left between them. CDR3: CASSFGDGTQYF. DNA of the CDR3: TGTGCCAGCAGCTTTGGCGATGGCACGCAGTATTTT.